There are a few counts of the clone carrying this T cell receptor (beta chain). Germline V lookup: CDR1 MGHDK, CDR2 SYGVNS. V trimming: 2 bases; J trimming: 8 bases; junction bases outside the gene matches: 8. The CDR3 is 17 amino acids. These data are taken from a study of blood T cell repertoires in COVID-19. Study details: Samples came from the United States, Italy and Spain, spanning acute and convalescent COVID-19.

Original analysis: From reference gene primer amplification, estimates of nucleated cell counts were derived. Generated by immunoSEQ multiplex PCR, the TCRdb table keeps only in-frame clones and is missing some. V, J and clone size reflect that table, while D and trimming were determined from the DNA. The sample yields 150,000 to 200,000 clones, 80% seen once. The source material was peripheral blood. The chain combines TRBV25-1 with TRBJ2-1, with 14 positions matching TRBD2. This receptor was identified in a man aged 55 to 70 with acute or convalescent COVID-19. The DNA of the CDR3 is TGTGCCAGCAGTGAAGACTGGACTAGCGGGAGGAGGTATGAGCAGTTCTTC. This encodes CASSEDWTSGRRYEQFF. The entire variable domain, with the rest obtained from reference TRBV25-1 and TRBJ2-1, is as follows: EADIYQTPRYLVIGTGKKITLECSQTMGHDKMYWYQQDPGMELHLIHYSYGVNSTEKGDLSSESTVSRIRTEHFPLTLESARPSHTSQYLCASSEDWTSGRRYEQFFGPGTRLTVL.